This TCR beta chain comes out of a study of OX40 agonist ivuxolimab in advanced cancers. V lost 3 bases to trimming and J lost 8 bases, with 12 bases between them. Germline lookup yields CDR1 SGHRS and CDR2 YFSETQ. The CDR3 runs to 14 residues. Profiling relied on immunoSEQ multiplex PCR, and the TCRdb table lists in-frame clones only, not all of them. The table includes about 20,000 clones, 75% to 85% detected once. The rearrangement links TRBV5-1 to TRBJ1-6, with D perhaps TRBD1 (5 bases). The TCR originated in an adult with an advanced solid tumor such as melanoma, head and neck, liver or kidney cancer. The material sequenced was CD4+ or CD8+ T cells sorted from blood, taken in a trial of the OX40 agonist ivuxolimab. DNA for the CDR3: TGCGCCAGCAGCTCCCTCGGGGGTGATTCACCCCTCCACTTT. Translation: CASSSLGGDSPLHF.